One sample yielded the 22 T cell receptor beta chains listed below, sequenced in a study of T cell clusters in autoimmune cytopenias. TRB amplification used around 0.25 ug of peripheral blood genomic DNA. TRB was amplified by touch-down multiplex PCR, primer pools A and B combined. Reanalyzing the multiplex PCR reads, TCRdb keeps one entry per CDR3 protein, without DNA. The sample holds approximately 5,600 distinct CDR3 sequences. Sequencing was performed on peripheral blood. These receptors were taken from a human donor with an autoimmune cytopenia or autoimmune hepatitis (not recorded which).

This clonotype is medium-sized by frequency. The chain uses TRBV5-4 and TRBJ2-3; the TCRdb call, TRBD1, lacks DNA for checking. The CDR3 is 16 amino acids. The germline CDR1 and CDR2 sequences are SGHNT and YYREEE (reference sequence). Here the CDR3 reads CASSLYRLGGTDTQYF.

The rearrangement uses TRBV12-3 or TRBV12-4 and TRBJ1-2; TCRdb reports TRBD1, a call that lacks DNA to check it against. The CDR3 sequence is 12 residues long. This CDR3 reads CASSRGDYGYTF.

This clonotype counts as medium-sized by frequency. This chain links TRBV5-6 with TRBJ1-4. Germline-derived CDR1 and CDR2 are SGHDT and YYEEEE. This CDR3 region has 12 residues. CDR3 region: CASSLGSEKLFF.

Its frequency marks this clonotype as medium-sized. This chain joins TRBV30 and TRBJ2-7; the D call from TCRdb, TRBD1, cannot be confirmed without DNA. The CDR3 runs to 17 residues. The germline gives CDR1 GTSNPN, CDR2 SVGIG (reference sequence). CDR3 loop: CAWSHRWDRGQNHEQYF.

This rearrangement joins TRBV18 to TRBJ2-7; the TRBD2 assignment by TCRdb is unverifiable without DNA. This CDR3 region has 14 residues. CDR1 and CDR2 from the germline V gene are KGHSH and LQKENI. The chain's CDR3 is CASSPGDGRPEQYF.

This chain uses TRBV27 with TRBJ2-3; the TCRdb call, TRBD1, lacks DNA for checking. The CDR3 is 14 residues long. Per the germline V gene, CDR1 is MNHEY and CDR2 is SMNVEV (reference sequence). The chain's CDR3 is CASSLGGATDTQYF.

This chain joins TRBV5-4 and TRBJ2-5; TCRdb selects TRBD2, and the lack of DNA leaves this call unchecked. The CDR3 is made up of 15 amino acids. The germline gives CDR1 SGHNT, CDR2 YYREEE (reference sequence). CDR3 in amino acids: CASSLASGLQETQYF.

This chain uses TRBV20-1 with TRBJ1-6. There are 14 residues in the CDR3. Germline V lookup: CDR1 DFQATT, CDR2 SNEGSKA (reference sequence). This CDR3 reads CSALDGSLNSPLHF.

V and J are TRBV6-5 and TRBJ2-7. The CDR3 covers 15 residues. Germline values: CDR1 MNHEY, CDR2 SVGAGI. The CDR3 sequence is CASSYSRGGTYEQYF.

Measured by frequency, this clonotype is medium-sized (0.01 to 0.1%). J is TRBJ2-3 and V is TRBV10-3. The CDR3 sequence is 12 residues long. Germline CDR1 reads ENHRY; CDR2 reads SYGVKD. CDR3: CAISESGDTQYF.

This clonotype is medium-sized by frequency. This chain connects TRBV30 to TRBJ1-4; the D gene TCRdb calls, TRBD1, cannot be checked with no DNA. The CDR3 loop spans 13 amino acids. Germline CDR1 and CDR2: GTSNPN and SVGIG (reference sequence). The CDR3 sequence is CAWRGRGPEKLFF.

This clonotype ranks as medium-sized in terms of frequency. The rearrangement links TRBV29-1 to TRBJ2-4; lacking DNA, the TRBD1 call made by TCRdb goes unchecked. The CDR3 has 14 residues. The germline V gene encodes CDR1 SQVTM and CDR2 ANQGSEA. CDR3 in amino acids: CSVALQARENIQYF.

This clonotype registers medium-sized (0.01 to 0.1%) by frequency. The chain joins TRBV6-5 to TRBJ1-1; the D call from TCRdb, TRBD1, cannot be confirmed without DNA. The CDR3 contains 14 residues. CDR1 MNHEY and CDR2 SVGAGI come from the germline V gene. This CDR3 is CASSYVPGGTEAFF.

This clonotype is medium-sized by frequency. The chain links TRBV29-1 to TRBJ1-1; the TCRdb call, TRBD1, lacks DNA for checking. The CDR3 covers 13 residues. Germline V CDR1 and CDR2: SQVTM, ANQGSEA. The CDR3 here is CSVELQVNTEAFF. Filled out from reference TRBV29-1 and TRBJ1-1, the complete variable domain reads SAVISQKPSRDICQRGTSLTIQCQVDSQVTMMFWYRQQPGQSLTLIATANQGSEATYESGFVIDKFPISRPNLTFSTLTVSNMSPEDSSIYLCSVELQVNTEAFFGQGTRLTVV.

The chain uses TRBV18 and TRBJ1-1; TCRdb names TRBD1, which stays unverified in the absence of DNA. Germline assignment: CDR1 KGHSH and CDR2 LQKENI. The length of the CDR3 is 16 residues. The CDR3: CASSPPAGGEHTEAFF.

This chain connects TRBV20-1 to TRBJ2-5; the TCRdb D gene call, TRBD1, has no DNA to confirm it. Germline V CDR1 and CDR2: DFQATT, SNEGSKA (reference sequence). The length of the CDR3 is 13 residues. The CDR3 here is CSAGDRGRETQYF.

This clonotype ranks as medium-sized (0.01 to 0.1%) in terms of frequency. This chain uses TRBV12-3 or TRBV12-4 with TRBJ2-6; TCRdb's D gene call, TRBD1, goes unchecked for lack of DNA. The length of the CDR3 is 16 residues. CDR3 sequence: CASSRDRASGANVLTF.

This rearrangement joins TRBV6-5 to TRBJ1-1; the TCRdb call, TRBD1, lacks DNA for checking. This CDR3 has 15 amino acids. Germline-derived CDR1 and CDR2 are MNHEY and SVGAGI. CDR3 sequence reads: CASSYSGQMNTEAFF.

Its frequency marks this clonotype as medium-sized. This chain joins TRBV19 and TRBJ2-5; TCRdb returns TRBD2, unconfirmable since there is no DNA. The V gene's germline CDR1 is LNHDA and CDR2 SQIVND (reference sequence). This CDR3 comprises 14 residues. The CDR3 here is CASSWDSNRETQYF.

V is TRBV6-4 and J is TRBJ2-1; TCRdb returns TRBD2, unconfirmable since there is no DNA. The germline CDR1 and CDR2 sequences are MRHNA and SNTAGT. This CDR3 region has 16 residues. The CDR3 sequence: CASSPGTSGGADEQFF.

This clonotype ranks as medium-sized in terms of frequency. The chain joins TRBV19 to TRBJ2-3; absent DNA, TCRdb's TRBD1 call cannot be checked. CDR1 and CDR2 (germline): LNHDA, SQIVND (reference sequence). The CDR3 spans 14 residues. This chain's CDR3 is CASRREGAVDTQYF.

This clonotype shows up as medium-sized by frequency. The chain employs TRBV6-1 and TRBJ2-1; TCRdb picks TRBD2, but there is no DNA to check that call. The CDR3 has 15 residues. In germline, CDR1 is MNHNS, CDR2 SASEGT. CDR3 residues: CASSEGMGGGNEQFF.